The 22 T cell receptor beta chains in this list originate from one sample, sequenced in a study of T cell responses to AZD1222 COVID-19 vaccine. Sequencing used immunoSEQ multiplex PCR; TCRdb keeps in-frame clones, though not all of them. Recorded for this sample: some 150,000 clones. Sequenced material: peripheral blood. The receptors were gathered from an adult in good health.

This sequence joins TRBV6-6 and TRBJ2-7; tentatively, D is TRBD1 (6 bases). The germline CDR1 and CDR2 sequences are MNHNY and SVGAGI (reference sequence). The CDR3 spans 15 residues. V was pared by 5 bases and J by 1 base, with 15 bases between. CDR3 bases: TGTGCCAGCAGTACCGAGGACAGCCTTTCCTACGAGCAGTACTTC. Protein sequence: CASSTEDSLSYEQYF.

The chain recombines TRBV5-1 with TRBJ1-3; D not certain. The CDR3 has 14 residues. Germline V gene sequence: CDR1 SGHRS, CDR2 YFSETQ. V was clipped by 1 base and J by 0 bases, with 5 bases between them. CDR3 nucleotide sequence: TGCGCCAGCAGCTTGCGGGACTCTGGAAACACCATATATTTT. Its protein product is CASSLRDSGNTIYF.

The chain carries TRBV28 and TRBJ2-3, with a possible D match to TRBD1 (6 bases). The germline CDR1 and CDR2 sequences are MDHEN and SYDVKM. The CDR3 is 11 residues long. Trimming left V 6 bases short and J 5 bases short, with 6 bases between. CDR3 sequence reads: CASRQGDTQYF. CDR3 sequence (DNA): TGTGCCAGCAGACAGGGAGATACGCAGTATTTT.

This chain uses TRBV15 with TRBJ1-2; D unresolved. The V and J ends lost 5 bases and 8 bases respectively, with 15 bases between them. This CDR3 has 13 residues. Germline CDR1 reads LNHNV; CDR2 reads YYDKDF (reference sequence). CDR3 protein: CATSPEGRKGYTF. The CDR3 coding sequence is TGTGCCACCAGCCCCGAAGGGAGGAAAGGCTACACCTTC.

This sequence joins TRBV4-3 and TRBJ1-1; D is perhaps TRBD1 (5 bases). Trimming left V 4 bases short and J 1 base short, with 7 bases between. The CDR3 is 13 residues long. Germline V gene sequence: CDR1 LGHNA, CDR2 YSLEER. The CDR3 DNA sequence: TGCGCCAGCAGCCCCAGGGCGAACACTGAAGCTTTCTTT. It specifies CASSPRANTEAFF.

The gene calls are TRBV2 and TRBJ1-2; 7 positions agree with TRBD1. The junction had 4 bases not matched to a gene; V was cut back by 6 bases and J by 3 bases. CDR1 is SNHLY, CDR2 FYNNEI, per germline. The CDR3 loop spans 13 amino acids. CDR3: CASRDRVDYGYTF. CDR3 DNA sequence: TGTGCCAGCAGAGACAGGGTGGACTATGGCTACACCTTC.

The chain has TRBV28 and TRBJ1-1; no definite D call. This CDR3 is 12 amino acids long. The V gene's germline CDR1 is MDHEN and CDR2 SYDVKM. V was shortened by 9 bases and J by 5 bases, with 13 bases between the two germline ends. In DNA form, the CDR3 reads TGTGCCAGTAGGCTCGGGCAAACTGAAGCTTTCTTT. Translating gives CASRLGQTEAFF.

V gene TRBV7-9 combines with J gene TRBJ1-3; 10 bases are shared with TRBD1. The CDR3 is made up of 14 amino acids. CDR1 SEHNR and CDR2 FQNEAQ come from the germline V gene (reference sequence). Unmatched junction bases numbered 3, after V lost 6 bases and J lost 4 bases. CDR3 nucleotides: TGTGCCAGCAGGGACAGGGGGTCCGGAAACACCATATATTTT. Its translation is CASRDRGSGNTIYF.

The V gene is TRBV6-1, the J gene TRBJ1-6, with D hard to call. V was shortened by 1 base and J by 8 bases, with 6 bases between the two germline ends. Germline V CDR1 and CDR2: MNHNS, SASEGT. The CDR3 spans 13 residues. The CDR3 here is CASSEGMDSPLHF. DNA of the CDR3: TGTGCCAGCAGTGAAGGAATGGATTCACCCCTCCACTTT.

This chain connects TRBV19 to TRBJ1-1; 7 bases fit TRBD1. The germline CDR1 and CDR2 sequences are LNHDA and SQIVND (reference sequence). The CDR3 extends over 15 amino acids. V was clipped by 6 bases and J by 1 base; unmatched bases: 8. The CDR3 DNA reads as TGTGCCAGTAGCAAGGGGACAGTCGGGAACACTGAAGCTTTCTTT. This codes for CASSKGTVGNTEAFF.

The chain employs TRBV5-1 and TRBJ1-1; D is possibly TRBD1 (6 bases). The germline V gene encodes CDR1 SGHRS and CDR2 YFSETQ. There are 15 residues in the CDR3. V dropped 4 bases and J dropped 2 bases, with 15 bases sitting between them. This CDR3 reads CASSLAGARNTEAFF. CDR3 nucleotides: TGCGCCAGCAGCCTCGCAGGGGCACGAAACACTGAAGCTTTCTTT.

The V call is TRBV4-1, the J call TRBJ2-2; 8 nucleotides agree with TRBD1. Germline V gene sequence: CDR1 MGHRA, CDR2 YSYEKL. The CDR3 extends over 16 amino acids. Trimming cost V 0 bases and J 7 bases; bases outside gene matches: 7. The CDR3 region has the DNA TGCGCCAGCAGCCAAGAACCAGGGGGCATGATCGGGGAGCTGTTTTTT. Protein: CASSQEPGGMIGELFF.

The chain has TRBV30 and TRBJ2-6; no definite D call. The CDR3 has 17 amino acids. Trimming took off 4 bases at V and 0 bases at J, with 16 bases between the two ends. The V gene's germline CDR1 is GTSNPN and CDR2 SVGIG (reference sequence). CDR3 in amino acids: CAWIQAPSISGANVLTF. CDR3 in DNA: TGTGCCTGGATCCAAGCCCCGAGTATCTCTGGGGCCAACGTCCTGACTTTC.

Details on this clone: Relative to the germline gene, one junction end is altered; a read error may explain this. This chain links TRBV6-1 with TRBJ1-1, with D hard to call. CDR3 length equals 14 residues. CDR1 is MNHNS and CDR2 is SASEGT in the germline V gene. CDR3 region: CASSQAERNTEAFF. DNA of the CDR3: TGTGCCAGCAGTCAAGCAGAGCGGAACACTGAAGCTTTCTTT.

The chain employs TRBV9 and TRBJ2-5, with D perhaps matching TRBD1 or TRBD2 (7 bases each). The V and J ends lost 4 bases and 5 bases respectively, with 18 bases between them. The length of the CDR3 is 15 residues. Germline V gene sequence: CDR1 SGDLS, CDR2 YYNGEE. The CDR3 loop is CASSQGGGLQETQYF. Written as DNA, the CDR3 is TGTGCCAGCAGCCAGGGGGGGGGCCTTCAGGAGACCCAGTACTTC.

The chain is built from TRBV7-9 and TRBJ1-2, with 7 bases identical to TRBD1. Germline loops: CDR1 SEHNR, CDR2 FQNEAQ (reference sequence). This CDR3 is 13 amino acids long. After removal of 5 bases from V and 5 bases from J, the junction contained 5 bases not matched to a gene. CDR3 amino acids: CASSTDRAYGYTF. The CDR3 region has the DNA TGTGCCAGCAGCACCGACAGGGCGTATGGCTACACCTTC.

The chain carries TRBV6-5 and TRBJ1-6, with unresolved D. CDR3 length: 12 residues. V shed 5 bases and J shed 2 bases, with 1 base lying between them. Germline CDR1 reads MNHEY; CDR2 reads SVGAGI. The CDR3 here is CASSPYNSPLHF. In DNA form, the CDR3 reads TGTGCCAGCAGTCCCTATAATTCACCCCTCCACTTT.

The rearrangement joins TRBV20-1 to TRBJ2-7, with a possible D match to TRBD2 (7 bases). V was clipped by 3 bases and J by 7 bases, with 16 bases between them. Germline CDR1 DFQATT, CDR2 SNEGSKA (reference sequence). CDR3 length equals 13 residues. The CDR3 reads CSASSGGQGEQYF. The CDR3 region has the DNA TGCAGTGCTAGTTCCGGGGGGCAGGGAGAGCAGTACTTC.

The chain uses TRBV7-9 and TRBJ2-7; either TRBD1 or TRBD2 may supply D (5 bases each). V was clipped by 2 bases and J by 0 bases, with 20 bases between them. This CDR3 contains 18 residues. Germline CDR1 is SEHNR and CDR2 is FQNEAQ (reference sequence). CDR3: CASSLQRIRDGDSYEQYF. CDR3 nucleotides: TGTGCCAGCAGCTTACAGCGAATCCGGGACGGCGACTCCTACGAGCAGTACTTC.

The chain has TRBV6-6 and TRBJ1-6; 8 bases agree with TRBD1. The CDR3 loop spans 16 amino acids. The junction had 11 bases not matched to a gene; V was cut back by 6 bases and J by 7 bases. Germline V gene data show CDR1 as MNHNY and CDR2 as SVGAGI (reference sequence). The DNA of the CDR3 is TGTGCCAGCAGAACTACTCAGGGGGCTAGGAATTCACCCCTCCACTTT. Protein product: CASRTTQGARNSPLHF.

V and J are TRBV30 and TRBJ2-3; 11 nucleotides agree with TRBD2. The CDR3 totals 15 residues. V dropped 2 bases and J dropped 6; count of bases not matched to a gene: 7. CDR1 is GTSNPN and CDR2 is SVGIG in the germline V gene (reference sequence). The CDR3 here is CAWSPLAGGGDTQYF. In DNA form, the CDR3 reads TGTGCCTGGAGTCCTCTAGCGGGGGGAGGTGATACGCAGTATTTT.

The V call is TRBV6-5, the J call TRBJ1-2; D remains ambiguous. Germline CDR1 is MNHEY and CDR2 is SVGAGI. This CDR3 comprises 13 residues. Trimming cost V 2 bases and J 0 bases, with 4 bases left between them. This CDR3 reads CASSYLANYGYTF. The CDR3 DNA follows: TGTGCCAGCAGTTACCTAGCTAACTATGGCTACACCTTC.